Listed below are T cell receptor beta chains from one sample, sequenced in a study of post-analysis software for immune sequencing data. Each CDR3 protein gets one entry after TCRdb re-called the PCR reads with MiXCR. The data contain 400,000 to 500,000 distinct CDR3 sequences, more than 30% of them singletons. The specimen sequenced was blood. These receptors all come from a girl aged 2 to 9 with multiple sclerosis. Both conserved end residues are part of each CDR3. The D gene is left open where the match is weak. Size is omitted from some rows. Given values are once, few, many or a class for expanded clones.

V gene	J gene	D gene	clone size	CDR3 protein	CDR3 DNA
TRBV29-1	TRBJ2-7	.	.	CSVGAGTLRGEQYF	TGCAGCGTTGGTGCCGGGACACTGAGGGGCGAGCAGTACTTC
TRBV7-2	TRBJ2-7	TRBD2	many	CASSLGLAGVYEQYF	TGTGCCAGCAGCTTGGGACTAGCGGGGGTTTACGAGCAGTACTTC
TRBV4-1	TRBJ2-4	.	.	CASSQDGGSEINIQYF	TGCGCCAGCAGCCAAGATGGAGGTTCCGAGATTAACATTCAGTACTTC
TRBV5-1	TRBJ2-5	TRBD2	.	CASSRGPGTSGRSNEQYF	TGCGCCAGCAGCCGGGGCCCGGGGACTAGCGGGAGAAGCAATGAGCAGTACTTC
TRBV7-2	TRBJ2-7	TRBD2	.	CASSLARTSGSLEQYF	TGTGCCAGCAGCTTAGCGAGGACTAGCGGGAGTCTCGAGCAGTACTTC
TRBV7-2	TRBJ2-7	.	few	CASSPRLVLQSYEQYF	TGTGCCAGCAGCCCTAGACTAGTTCTTCAAAGCTACGAGCAGTACTTC
TRBV7-2	TRBJ1-2	.	few	CASSSHPNQGYTF	TGTGCCAGCAGCTCACACCCCAACCAAGGCTACACCTTC
TRBV12-3/TRBV12-4	TRBJ1-2	TRBD1	few	CVSSSPRGLNYGYTF	TGTGTCAGCAGTAGTCCCAGGGGGCTCAACTATGGCTACACCTTC
TRBV20-1	TRBJ2-1	TRBD1	few	CSARNGQGATYNEQFF	TGCAGTGCTAGAAACGGACAGGGGGCTACCTACAATGAGCAGTTCTTC
TRBV27	TRBJ2-1	TRBD1	once	CASRQTGTGGNEQFF	TGTGCCAGCAGACAAACCGGGACAGGTGGAAATGAGCAGTTCTTC
TRBV7-2	TRBJ2-1	TRBD2	few	CASSLRRGRVNEQFF	TGTGCCAGCAGCTTAAGGCGGGGGAGAGTCAATGAGCAGTTCTTC
TRBV3-1	TRBJ2-7	.	.	CASSQAITSYEQYF	TGTGCCAGCAGCCAGGCGATAACTTCCTACGAGCAGTACTTC
TRBV12-3/TRBV12-4	TRBJ2-7	.	.	CASSFQGTYEQYF	TGTGCCAGCAGTTTCCAGGGAACCTACGAGCAGTACTTC